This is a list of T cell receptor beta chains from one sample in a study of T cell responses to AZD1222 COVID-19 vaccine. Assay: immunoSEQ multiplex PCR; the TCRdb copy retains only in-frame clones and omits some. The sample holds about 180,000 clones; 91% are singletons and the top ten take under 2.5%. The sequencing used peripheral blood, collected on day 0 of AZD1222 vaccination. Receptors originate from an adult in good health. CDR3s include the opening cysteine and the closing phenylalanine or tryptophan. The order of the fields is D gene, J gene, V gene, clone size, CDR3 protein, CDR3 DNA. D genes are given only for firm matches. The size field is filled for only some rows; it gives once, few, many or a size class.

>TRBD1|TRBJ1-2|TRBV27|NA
CASRRTGSGLDYGYTF
TGTGCCAGCAGGAGGACAGGGTCGGGCCTTGACTATGGCTACACCTTC
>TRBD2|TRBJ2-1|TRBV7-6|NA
CASSSWTSLGNEQFF
TGTGCCAGCAGCTCCTGGACTAGCTTAGGAAATGAGCAGTTCTTC
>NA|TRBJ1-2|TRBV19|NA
CASRGVGDGYTF
TGTGCCAGTAGGGGGGTCGGAGATGGCTACACCTTC
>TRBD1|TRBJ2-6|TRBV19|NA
CASSIPPGQGANSGANVLTF
TGTGCCAGTAGTATACCCCCGGGACAGGGGGCAAACTCTGGGGCCAACGTCCTGACTTTC
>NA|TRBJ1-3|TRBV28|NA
CASSSSDMFFPGTGERNTIYF
TGTGCCAGCAGTTCTTCAGATATGTTTTTCCCCGGGACCGGGGAGCGCAACACCATATATTTT
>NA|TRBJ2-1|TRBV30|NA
CAWSYYGTEQFF
TGTGCCTGGAGTTATTACGGGACAGAGCAGTTCTTC
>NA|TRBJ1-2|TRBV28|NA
CASSLQQGSYGYTF
TGTGCCAGCAGTTTACAGCAGGGATCCTATGGCTACACCTTC
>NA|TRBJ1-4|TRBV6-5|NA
CASRRVGLNEKLFF
TGTGCCAGCAGGAGGGTAGGATTAAATGAAAAACTGTTTTTT
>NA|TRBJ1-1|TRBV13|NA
CASSFYGWSEQPMNTEAFF
TGTGCCAGCAGCTTTTACGGTTGGTCGGAACAGCCCATGAACACTGAAGCTTTCTTT
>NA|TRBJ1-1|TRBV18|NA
CASSQDSRADLEAFF
TGTGCCAGCTCACAGGACAGTAGAGCCGACCTTGAAGCTTTCTTT
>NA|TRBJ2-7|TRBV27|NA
CASSFITGRHEQYF
TGTGCCAGCAGTTTTATCACAGGCCGCCACGAGCAGTACTTC
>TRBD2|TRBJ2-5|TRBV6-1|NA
CASSGAALAGGGGQETQYF
TGTGCCAGCAGTGGGGCGGCCCTAGCGGGAGGTGGGGGCCAAGAGACCCAGTACTTC
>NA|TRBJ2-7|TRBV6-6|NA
CASSLISGEQYF
TGTGCCAGCAGCCTTATTAGTGGGGAGCAGTACTTC
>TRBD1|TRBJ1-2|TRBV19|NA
CASLPWGQHYGYTF
TGTGCCAGCCTACCGTGGGGACAGCATTACGGCTACACCTTC
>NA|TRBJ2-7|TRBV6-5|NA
CASSYQMAELSYEQYF
TGTGCCAGCAGCTACCAGATGGCAGAACTATCCTACGAGCAGTACTTC
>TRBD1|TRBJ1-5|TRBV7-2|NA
CASSLARTGREQPQHF
TGTGCCAGCAGCTTAGCCAGGACAGGCCGCGAGCAGCCCCAGCATTTT
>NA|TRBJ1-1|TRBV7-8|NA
CASSHPGRKNTEAFF
TGTGCCAGCAGCCATCCGGGACGGAAGAACACTGAAGCTTTCTTT
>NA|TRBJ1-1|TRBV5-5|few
CASSFQAQTEAFF
TGTGCCAGCAGCTTCCAGGCCCAGACTGAAGCTTTCTTT
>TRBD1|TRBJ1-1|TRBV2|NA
CASSKTGGAYDTEAFF
TGTGCCAGCAGTAAGACAGGGGGCGCATACGACACTGAAGCTTTCTTT
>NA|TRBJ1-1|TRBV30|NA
CAWSGGAEAFF
TGTGCCTGGAGTGGAGGCGCGGAAGCTTTCTTT
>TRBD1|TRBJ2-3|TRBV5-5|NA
CASSLRQGGTDTQYF
TGTGCCAGCAGCCTTCGACAGGGGGGAACAGATACGCAGTATTTT
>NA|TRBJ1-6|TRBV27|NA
CASSSPTATFNNSPLHF
TGTGCCAGCAGTTCCCCGACAGCAACCTTTAATAATTCACCCCTCCACTTT